This section outlines one TCR beta chain sequence together with its context. Its antigen is not identified. With constant-segment primers, 5'RACE yielded cDNA libraries of TCR alpha and TCR beta that carried sample barcodes and UMIs. TCRdb used MiXCR to reprocess the 5' RACE reads, holding one entry per CDR3 protein. The sample records about 180,000 distinct CDR3 sequences, 15% to 20% being singletons. V was pared by 3 bases and J by 3 bases, with 18 bases between. The germline V gene has CDR1 SQVTM and CDR2 ANQGSEA. The CDR3 is 16 amino acids. The record originates from a study of T-cell memory formation after mild COVID-19. The wider study: TCR clusters were largely donor specific. General study results and limits: Clones shrinking between day 15 and 85 showed a balanced CD4/CD8 split, and those that grew later tilted toward CD4+. That cross-reactive memory joined was suggested by some responding clones appearing in pre-infection memory.

Material: PBMCs or a T cell subset sorted from them (not recorded which). This TCR derives from a man aged 18 to 29 who had mild COVID-19 (a few samples of this study predate the infection). Cell type and time point are not known. The chain joins TRBV29-1 to TRBJ2-1; D might be TRBD2 (7 bases). The CDR3 DNA is TGCAGCGTTGAGGCGGGGGCCTCGGGGAGCTACAATGAGCAGTTCTTC. Protein sequence: CSVEAGASGSYNEQFF.